This T cell receptor (beta chain) appears in the sequencing data of a study of control samples from healthy donors and cancer patients. The ends were cut back, 6 bases at V and 5 bases at J, with 7 bases in the middle. Germline-derived CDR1 and CDR2 are MDHEN and SYDVKM. This CDR3 contains 12 residues. The table came from immunoSEQ multiplex PCR; TCRdb's copy has only in-frame clones and leaves some out. In the table there are over 120,000 clones, more than 90% of which are singletons. The sample taken for sequencing was blood. This chain joins TRBV28 and TRBJ2-2; D not certain. The sequence came from a man between 25 and 39 years old in good health. The CDR3 DNA reads as TGTGCCAGCAGCCTTTCTACCGGGGAGCTGTTTTTT. It translates to CASSLSTGELFF.